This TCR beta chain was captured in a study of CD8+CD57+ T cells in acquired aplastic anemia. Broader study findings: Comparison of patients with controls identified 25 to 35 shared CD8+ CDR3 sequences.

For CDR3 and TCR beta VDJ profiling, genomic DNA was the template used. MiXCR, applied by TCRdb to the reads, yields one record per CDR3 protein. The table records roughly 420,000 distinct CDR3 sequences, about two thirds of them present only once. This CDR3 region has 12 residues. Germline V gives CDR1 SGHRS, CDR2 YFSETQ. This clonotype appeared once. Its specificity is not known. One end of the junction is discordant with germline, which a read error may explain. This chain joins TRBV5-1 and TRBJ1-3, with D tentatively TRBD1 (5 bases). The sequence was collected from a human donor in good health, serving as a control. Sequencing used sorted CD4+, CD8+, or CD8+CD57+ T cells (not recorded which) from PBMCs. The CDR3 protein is CAGSGDGKTIYF. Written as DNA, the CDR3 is TGTGCCGGCAGCGGGGACGGAAAAACCATATATTTT.